These T cell receptor beta chains were read from a single sample in a study of cytomegalovirus exposure and HLA in healthy donors. The repertoire was sequenced with immunoSEQ multiplex PCR; TCRdb's copy has only in-frame clones and lacks some. The sample shows some 150,000 clones, more than 70% of them seen only once. The specimen sequenced was PBMCs. These TCRs come from a human donor in good health. Both conserved end residues are part of each CDR3. The D gene is left open where the match is weak. The size field is filled for only some rows; it gives once, few, many or a size class.

size,D,V,J,DNA,CDR3
once,TRBD1,TRBV19,TRBJ2-7,TGTGCCAGTAGTATCGGCGTCGGACAGGCCTACGAGCAGTACTTC,CASSIGVGQAYEQYF
NA,TRBD2,TRBV27,TRBJ2-2,TGTGCCAGCAGTTTACGGAGGGCTAGCGGCTCCCCCTACACCGGGGAGCTGTTTTTT,CASSLRRASGSPYTGELFF
NA,NA,TRBV2,TRBJ1-5,TGTGCCAGCACAGCAGGGGAGCATCAGCCCCAGCATTTT,CASTAGEHQPQHF
few,NA,TRBV4-1,TRBJ1-1,TGCGCCAGCAGCCAACCCCAGACAGGGAACACTGAAGCTTTCTTT,CASSQPQTGNTEAFF
NA,TRBD1,TRBV14,TRBJ2-7,TGTGCCAGCAGCCAAGGGACAGGGACCTACGAGCAGTACTTC,CASSQGTGTYEQYF
NA,TRBD1,TRBV6-4,TRBJ2-1,TGTGCCAGCAGTGACTCGCCAGGGGGCGCCTACAATGAGCAGTTCTTC,CASSDSPGGAYNEQFF
NA,TRBD1,TRBV18,TRBJ1-1,TGTGCCAGCTCACGACAGGGTTTGTTCACTGAAGCTTTCTTT,CASSRQGLFTEAFF
NA,NA,TRBV5-1,TRBJ2-7,TGCGCCAGCAGCTTGTACAGCTACTCCTACGAGCAGTACTTC,CASSLYSYSYEQYF
NA,NA,TRBV18,TRBJ1-1,TGTGCCAGCTCACCAACAGCGAACACTGAAGCTTTCTTT,CASSPTANTEAFF
NA,NA,TRBV7-2,TRBJ1-1,TGTGCCAGCAGCTTGTATGTAGAGGGCATCGGCACTGAAGCTTTCTTT,CASSLYVEGIGTEAFF
few,TRBD2,TRBV6-1,TRBJ2-7,TGTGCCAGCAGACGACCGGGGGGACTTGACTACGAGCAGTACTTC,CASRRPGGLDYEQYF
NA,TRBD2,TRBV7-2,TRBJ2-3,TGTGCCAGCAGCCTTTCCCCCGGACTAGCGGCAGATACGCAGTATTTT,CASSLSPGLAADTQYF
once,NA,TRBV29-1,TRBJ2-7,TGCAGCGCCGGAGGAGACGGACCCTACGAGCAGTACTTC,CSAGGDGPYEQYF
NA,NA,TRBV28,TRBJ2-7,TGTGCCACCCGTCCTAGGTCAGGGTTCGGGGAGCAGTACTTC,CATRPRSGFGEQYF
NA,NA,TRBV11-2,TRBJ2-7,TGTGCCAGCAGCTTAGTAACTCGCGAGCAGTACTTC,CASSLVTREQYF
once,TRBD1,TRBV19,TRBJ1-6,TGTGCCAGTAGGATAACAGGGGGCTCAAAATACTCACCCCTCCACTTT,CASRITGGSKYSPLHF
NA,NA,TRBV18,TRBJ2-6,TGTGCCAGCTCACGGGGCCAGGGGAGCTCTGGGGCCAACGTCCTGACTTTC,CASSRGQGSSGANVLTF
few,NA,TRBV6-1,TRBJ2-4,TGTGCCAGTGGAGGCGCTGGGAGCGTCATTCAGTACTTC,CASGGAGSVIQYF
NA,NA,TRBV4-3,TRBJ2-7,TGCGCCAGCGGATCAGGGGACCATCGGGACGAGCAGTACTTC,CASGSGDHRDEQYF
NA,TRBD1,TRBV6-1,TRBJ1-4,TGTGCCAGCAGGGGCGCCGGGACAGGGGGCGAAAAACTGTTTTTT,CASRGAGTGGEKLFF
NA,TRBD1,TRBV15,TRBJ1-5,TGTGCCACCAGCAGGGACAGGGGGCAAAATTACAATCAGCCCCAGCATTTT,CATSRDRGQNYNQPQHF
NA,NA,TRBV18,TRBJ1-2,TGTGCCAGCTCACCAGTTTGGGAGCAGTTTGGCTACACCTTC,CASSPVWEQFGYTF
NA,NA,TRBV5-8,TRBJ2-1,TGTGCCAGCAGCTTGAGGCTAGTAGTTGGGGGCGATGAGCAGTTCTTC,CASSLRLVVGGDEQFF
NA,TRBD1,TRBV11-2,TRBJ1-2,TGTGCCAGCAGCTCGGGACAGGGGAGCTATGGCTACACCTTC,CASSSGQGSYGYTF
NA,NA,TRBV27,TRBJ1-5,TGTGCCAGCACCCCGTACGGGGGGGTAAATCAGCCCCAGCATTTT,CASTPYGGVNQPQHF
NA,NA,TRBV19,TRBJ1-1,TGTGCCAGTAGTGTGGGACATACCAACACTGAAGCTTTCTTT,CASSVGHTNTEAFF
NA,NA,TRBV27,TRBJ1-1,TGTGCCAGCAGTTTATCTCGGGGTTTCACTGAAGCTTTCTTT,CASSLSRGFTEAFF
once,NA,TRBV6-5,TRBJ2-3,TGTGCCAGCTCCAGGGGCAGCACAGATACGCAGTATTTT,CASSRGSTDTQYF
NA,NA,TRBV11-2,TRBJ2-3,TGTGCCAGCAGCTTATATGGGCCGAGCACAGATACGCAGTATTTT,CASSLYGPSTDTQYF
NA,NA,TRBV28,TRBJ2-1,TGTGCCAGCAGTTTATCCGTGGGCAGCTCCTACAATGAGCAGTTCTTC,CASSLSVGSSYNEQFF
NA,NA,TRBV5-1,TRBJ1-2,TGCGCCAGCAGCCTAATGGACAAGGCTGGTGGCTACACCTTC,CASSLMDKAGGYTF
few,TRBD1,TRBV11-2,TRBJ1-2,TGTGCCAGCAGCAGGGACAGGGGGATTGGCTACACCTTC,CASSRDRGIGYTF
NA,NA,TRBV2,TRBJ1-5,TGTGCCAGCAGTGATCAGGGCGGTCAGCCCCAGCATTTT,CASSDQGGQPQHF
once,NA,TRBV2,TRBJ1-5,TGTGCCAGCAGTTCTAACGGAGGCAATCAGCCCCAGCATTTT,CASSSNGGNQPQHF
many,NA,TRBV9,TRBJ2-2,TGTGCCAGCAGCGCTAGTATCACCGGGGAGCTGTTTTTT,CASSASITGELFF
NA,NA,TRBV13,TRBJ1-1,TGTGCCAGCAGCTCTGTGGAGGGGAGCACTGAAGCTTTCTTT,CASSSVEGSTEAFF
NA,NA,TRBV27,TRBJ2-4,TGTGCCAGCAGTCCGATTGGGGGGGCCAAAAACATTCAGTACTTC,CASSPIGGAKNIQYF
NA,TRBD1,TRBV18,TRBJ1-6,TGTGCCAGCTCACCAGACAGGGGGCATTCACCCCTCCACTTT,CASSPDRGHSPLHF
NA,NA,TRBV30,TRBJ1-3,TGTGCCTGGTGCACAGGGAGCGCGGGAAACACCATATATTTT,CAWCTGSAGNTIYF
NA,TRBD1,TRBV5-1,TRBJ2-2,TGCGCCAGCAGCCACGGACAGGGGGCGGCCACCGGGGAGCTGTTTTTT,CASSHGQGAATGELFF
NA,NA,TRBV15,TRBJ2-7,TGTGCCACCAGCGGTCCAGCGTCGCCCTACGAGCAGTACTTC,CATSGPASPYEQYF
once,NA,TRBV6-5,TRBJ2-7,TGTGCCAGCAGTTACTCCTCGGGGTACTACGAGCAGTACTTC,CASSYSSGYYEQYF
NA,NA,TRBV6-1,TRBJ2-1,TGTGCCAGCCGTGGACAGCACAATGAGCAGTTCTTC,CASRGQHNEQFF
NA,TRBD1,TRBV6-6,TRBJ2-3,TGTGCCTGCCGTCGGACAGGGGGCACAGATACGCAGTATTTT,CACRRTGGTDTQYF
NA,TRBD2,TRBV29-1,TRBJ2-3,TGCAGCGTTGAGGATCGGACTAGCGGGGCCCCAGATACGCAGTATTTT,CSVEDRTSGAPDTQYF